This record concerns one T cell receptor (beta chain) sequence. This entry comes from a study of monozygotic twins with inflammatory bowel disease. CDR3 length: 14 residues. Germline CDR1 is ENHRY and CDR2 is SYGVKD. With the 5' RACE reads reprocessed, TCRdb shows one record per CDR3 protein and no DNA. Its listing shows 400,000 to 500,000 distinct CDR3 sequences. Sequenced: blood. The sequence derives from a human donor with ulcerative colitis or Crohn's disease, or a healthy co-twin of an affected twin (not recorded which). The rearrangement uses TRBV10-3 and TRBJ1-4. The CDR3 is CAISDRRGNEKLFF.